This T cell receptor beta chain stems from a study of shared clonotypes between healthy human individuals. Turning to the study itself: Each donor contributed plates that comprised three CD4 naive, three CD4 memory, two CD8 naive and one CD8 memory. Study-level results: Sorted-subset sequencing was shown by rarefaction to be incomplete despite large depth.

Deletions cut 8 bases from V and 4 bases from J, with 20 bases between. Germline V gives CDR1 LNHDA, CDR2 SQIVND (reference sequence). The CDR3 consists of 15 residues. This was a deep-level run. Only in-frame clones appear in the TCRdb table, and some are missing; sequencing was by immunoSEQ multiplex PCR. The profile shows approximately 2.4 million clones, 90% to 97% of them singletons. All the donors were Caucasian adults who lived in Nashville, Tennessee. Notes on this clone: Its cognate antigen is unknown.

The sample was naive CD4+ T cells sorted from blood. Stated subset: CD45RA+ positively selected. The rearrangement uses TRBV19 and TRBJ2-5; D possibly matches TRBD1 or TRBD2 (5 bases each). This receptor was obtained from a young man in good health. The CDR3 DNA reads as TGTGCCAGTTCCGCCAGGGCAACGCGGGTAGAGACCCAGTACTTC. Translated: CASSARATRVETQYF.